This T cell receptor beta chain is from a study of siplizumab effects on memory and regulatory T cells. Study-level results: Naive or memory phenotype assignment was not possible for roughly 75-96% of proliferating CD4+ or CD8+ clones. Unstimulated subsets accounted for the mapping of only a minor share of the clones that were alloreactive.

TCRdb keeps only in-frame clones here, not all; method: immunoSEQ multiplex PCR. The sample includes about 50,000 clones, over 95% of them seen just once. A remark on this clone: Antigen specificity is unknown.

CDR3 length: 14 amino acids. V shed 0 bases and J shed 7 bases, with 10 bases lying between them. The germline V gene has CDR1 LGHNA and CDR2 YSLEER. The rearrangement uses TRBV4-3 and TRBJ2-1, with a tentative D call TRBD2 (5 bases). The clonotype was recovered from a human donor in good health. Sequencing used naive CD8+ T cells sorted from blood. CDR3 in amino acids: CASSQEMPGNEQFF. The CDR3, as DNA: TGCGCCAGCAGCCAAGAGATGCCGGGGAATGAGCAGTTCTTC.